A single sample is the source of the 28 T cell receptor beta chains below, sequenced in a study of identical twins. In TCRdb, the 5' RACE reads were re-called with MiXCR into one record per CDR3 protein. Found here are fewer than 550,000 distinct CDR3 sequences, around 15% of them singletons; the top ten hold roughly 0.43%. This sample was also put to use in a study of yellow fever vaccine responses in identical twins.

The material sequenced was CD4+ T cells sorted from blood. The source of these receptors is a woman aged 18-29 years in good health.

CDR3 DNA: TGTGCCACCAGTGAGGCCGGGACTCTTATCACAGATACGCAGTATTTT. It specifies CATSEAGTLITDTQYF. V gene TRBV24-1 combines with J gene TRBJ2-3, with TRBD2 as a possible D gene (6 bases). Germline lookup yields CDR1 KGHDR and CDR2 SFDVKD. V was cut by 4 bases and J by 2 bases, with 15 bases left in between. This CDR3 region has 16 residues.

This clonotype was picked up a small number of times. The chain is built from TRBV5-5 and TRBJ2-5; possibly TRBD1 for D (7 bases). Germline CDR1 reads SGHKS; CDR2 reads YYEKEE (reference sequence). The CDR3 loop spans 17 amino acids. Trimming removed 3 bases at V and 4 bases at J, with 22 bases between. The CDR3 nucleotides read TGTGCCAGCAGCTCAGGGGGGTTCCCGATCTCAGGAGAGACCCAGTACTTC. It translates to CASSSGGFPISGETQYF.

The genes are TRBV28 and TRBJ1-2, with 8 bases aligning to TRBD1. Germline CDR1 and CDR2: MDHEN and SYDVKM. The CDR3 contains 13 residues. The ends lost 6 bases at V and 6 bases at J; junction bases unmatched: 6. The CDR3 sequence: CASRSQGAHGYTF. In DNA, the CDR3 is TGTGCCAGCAGGTCGCAGGGGGCCCATGGCTACACCTTC.

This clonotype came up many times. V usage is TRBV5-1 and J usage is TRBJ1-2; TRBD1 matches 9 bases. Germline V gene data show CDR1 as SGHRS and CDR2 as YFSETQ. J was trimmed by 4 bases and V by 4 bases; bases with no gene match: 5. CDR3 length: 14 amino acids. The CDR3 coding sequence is TGCGCCAGCAGCGTGGACAGGGGCGGCTATGGCTACACCTTC. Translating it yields CASSVDRGGYGYTF.

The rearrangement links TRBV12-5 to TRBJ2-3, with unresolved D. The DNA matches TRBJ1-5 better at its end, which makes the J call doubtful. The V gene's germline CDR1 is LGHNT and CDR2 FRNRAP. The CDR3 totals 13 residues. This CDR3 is CASGLVASDTQHF. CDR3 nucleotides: TGTGCTAGTGGTTTGGTCGCTAGCGATACGCAGCATTTT.

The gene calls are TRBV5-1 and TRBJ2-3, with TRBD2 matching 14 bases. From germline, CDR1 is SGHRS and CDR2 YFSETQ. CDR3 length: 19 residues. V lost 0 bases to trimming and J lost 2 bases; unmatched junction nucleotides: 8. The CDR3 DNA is TGCGCCAGCAGCTTGGCCGGACTAGCGGGGGGCTCGCTCACAGATACGCAGTATTTT. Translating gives CASSLAGLAGGSLTDTQYF.

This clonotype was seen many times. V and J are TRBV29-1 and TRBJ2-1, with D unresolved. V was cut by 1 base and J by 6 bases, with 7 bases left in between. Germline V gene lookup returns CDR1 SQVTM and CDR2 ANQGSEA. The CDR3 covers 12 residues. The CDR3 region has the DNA TGCAGCGTTGAAGTGGTAGCCAATGAGCAGTTCTTC. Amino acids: CSVEVVANEQFF.

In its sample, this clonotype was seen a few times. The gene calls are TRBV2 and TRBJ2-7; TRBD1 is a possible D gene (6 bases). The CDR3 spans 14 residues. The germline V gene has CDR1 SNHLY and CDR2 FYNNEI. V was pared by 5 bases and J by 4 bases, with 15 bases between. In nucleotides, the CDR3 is TGTGCCAGCAGTTCGCAGGGGCCAAGATACGAGCAGTACGTC. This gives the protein CASSSQGPRYEQYV.

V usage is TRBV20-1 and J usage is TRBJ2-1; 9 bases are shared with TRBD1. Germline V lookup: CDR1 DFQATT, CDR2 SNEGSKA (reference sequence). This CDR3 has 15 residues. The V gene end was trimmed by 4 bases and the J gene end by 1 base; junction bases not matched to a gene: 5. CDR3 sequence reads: CSAIAGQGSYNEQFF. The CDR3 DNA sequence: TGCAGTGCTATCGCGGGACAGGGTTCCTACAATGAGCAGTTCTTC.

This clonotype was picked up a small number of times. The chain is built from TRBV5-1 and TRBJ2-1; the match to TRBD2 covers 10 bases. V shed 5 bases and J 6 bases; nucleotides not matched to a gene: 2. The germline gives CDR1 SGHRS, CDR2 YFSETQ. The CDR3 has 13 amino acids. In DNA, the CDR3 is TGCGCCAGCAGAGGACTAGCGGTCAATGAGCAGTTCTTC. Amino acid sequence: CASRGLAVNEQFF.

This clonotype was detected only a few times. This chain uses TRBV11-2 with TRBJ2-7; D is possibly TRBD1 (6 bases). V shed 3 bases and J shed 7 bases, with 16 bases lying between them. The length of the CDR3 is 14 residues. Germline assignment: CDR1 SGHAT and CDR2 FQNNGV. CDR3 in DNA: TGTGCCAGCAGCTTGCTCCAGGGGATACTGGAGCAGTACTTC. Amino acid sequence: CASSLLQGILEQYF.

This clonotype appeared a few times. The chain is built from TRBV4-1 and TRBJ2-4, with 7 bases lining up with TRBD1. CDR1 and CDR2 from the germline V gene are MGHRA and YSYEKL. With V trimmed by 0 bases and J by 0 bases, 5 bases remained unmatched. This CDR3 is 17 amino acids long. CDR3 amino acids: CASSQDHGTAAKNIQYF. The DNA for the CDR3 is TGCGCCAGCAGCCAAGACCACGGGACAGCAGCCAAAAACATTCAGTACTTC.

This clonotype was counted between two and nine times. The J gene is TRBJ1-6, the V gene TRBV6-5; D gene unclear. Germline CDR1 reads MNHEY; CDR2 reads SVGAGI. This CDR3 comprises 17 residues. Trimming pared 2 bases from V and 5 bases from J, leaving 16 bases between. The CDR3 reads CASSYTAQASNNSPLHF. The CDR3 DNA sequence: TGTGCCAGCAGTTACACCGCCCAGGCCTCGAATAATTCACCCCTCCACTTT.

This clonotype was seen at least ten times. The CDR3 DNA is TGCGCCAGCAGCTCGGGACTGACCCTAGGAACAGATACGCAGTATTTT. This sequence encodes CASSSGLTLGTDTQYF. The genes are TRBV5-1 and TRBJ2-3, with D possibly being TRBD2 (6 bases). The CDR3 length is 16 residues. Deletions cut 3 bases from V and 3 bases from J, with 17 bases between. Germline V gives CDR1 SGHRS, CDR2 YFSETQ. Complete variable domain (other parts from reference TRBV5-1 and TRBJ2-3): KAGVTQTPRYLIKTRGQQVTLSCSPISGHRSVSWYQQTPGQGLQFLFEYFSETQRNKGNFPGRFSGRQFSNSRSEMNVSTLELGDSALYLCASSSGLTLGTDTQYFGPGTRLTVL.

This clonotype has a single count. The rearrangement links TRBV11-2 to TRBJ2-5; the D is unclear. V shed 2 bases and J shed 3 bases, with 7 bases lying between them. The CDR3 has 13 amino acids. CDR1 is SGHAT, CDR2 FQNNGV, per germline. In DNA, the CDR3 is TGTGCCAGCAGCTTATCAGATAAAGAGACCCAGTACTTC. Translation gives CASSLSDKETQYF.

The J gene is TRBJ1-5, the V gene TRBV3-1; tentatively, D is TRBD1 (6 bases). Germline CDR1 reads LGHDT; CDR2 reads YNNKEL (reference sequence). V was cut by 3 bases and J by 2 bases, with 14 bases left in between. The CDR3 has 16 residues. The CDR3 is CASSHSQGEGNQPQHF. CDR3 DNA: TGTGCCAGCAGCCATTCACAGGGAGAGGGCAATCAGCCCCAGCATTTT.

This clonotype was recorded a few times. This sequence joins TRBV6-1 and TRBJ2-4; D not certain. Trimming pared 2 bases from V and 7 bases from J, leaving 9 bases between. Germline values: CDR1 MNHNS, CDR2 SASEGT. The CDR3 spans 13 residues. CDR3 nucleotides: TGTGCCAGCAGTGAACAAGTGGTTAACATTCAGTACTTC. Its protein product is CASSEQVVNIQYF.

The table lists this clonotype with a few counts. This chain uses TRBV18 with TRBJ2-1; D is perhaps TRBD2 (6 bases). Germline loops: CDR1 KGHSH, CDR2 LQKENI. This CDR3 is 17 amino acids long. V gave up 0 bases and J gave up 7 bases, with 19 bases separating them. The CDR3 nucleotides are TGTGCCAGCTCACCACCGGTGGCGGGACCTCTAAGGAATGAGCAGTTCTTC. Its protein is CASSPPVAGPLRNEQFF.

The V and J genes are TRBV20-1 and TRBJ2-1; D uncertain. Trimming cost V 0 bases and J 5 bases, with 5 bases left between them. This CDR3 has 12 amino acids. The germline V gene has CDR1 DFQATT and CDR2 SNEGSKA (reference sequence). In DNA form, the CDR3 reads TGCAGTGCTAGAGATCCCCACAATGAGCAGTTCTTC. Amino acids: CSARDPHNEQFF.

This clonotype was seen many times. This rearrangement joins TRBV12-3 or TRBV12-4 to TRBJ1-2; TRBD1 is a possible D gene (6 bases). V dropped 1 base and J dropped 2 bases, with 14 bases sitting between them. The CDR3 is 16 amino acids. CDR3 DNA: TGTGCCAGCAGTTTAGGGCCAGGGGCGATAAACTATGGCTACACCTTC. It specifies CASSLGPGAINYGYTF.

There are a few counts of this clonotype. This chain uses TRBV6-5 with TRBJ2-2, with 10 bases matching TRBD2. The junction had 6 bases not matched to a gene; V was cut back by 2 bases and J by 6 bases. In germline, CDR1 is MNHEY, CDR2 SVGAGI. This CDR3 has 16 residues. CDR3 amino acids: CASSYGLAAHAGELFF. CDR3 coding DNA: TGTGCCAGCAGTTACGGACTAGCGGCCCACGCCGGGGAGCTGTTTTTT.

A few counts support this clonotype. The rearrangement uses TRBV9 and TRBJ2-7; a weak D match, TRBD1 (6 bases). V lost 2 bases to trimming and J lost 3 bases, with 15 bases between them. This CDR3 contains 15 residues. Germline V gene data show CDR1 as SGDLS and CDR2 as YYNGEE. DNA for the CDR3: TGTGCCAGCAGCGTCTCAGGGGAGCTCGTCTACGAGCAGTACTTC. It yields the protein CASSVSGELVYEQYF.

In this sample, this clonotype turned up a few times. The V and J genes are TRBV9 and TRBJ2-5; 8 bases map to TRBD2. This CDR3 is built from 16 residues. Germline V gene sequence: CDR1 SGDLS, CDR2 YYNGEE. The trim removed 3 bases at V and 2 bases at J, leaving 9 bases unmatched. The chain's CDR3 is CASSGTSGLTQETQYF. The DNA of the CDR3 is TGTGCCAGCAGCGGAACTAGCGGACTAACTCAAGAGACCCAGTACTTC.

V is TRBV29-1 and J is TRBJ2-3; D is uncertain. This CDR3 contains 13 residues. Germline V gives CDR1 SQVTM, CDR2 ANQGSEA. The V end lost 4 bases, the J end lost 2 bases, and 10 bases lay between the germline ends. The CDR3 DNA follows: TGCAGCGTTGGGAACTACTTCACAGATACGCAGTATTTT. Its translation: CSVGNYFTDTQYF.

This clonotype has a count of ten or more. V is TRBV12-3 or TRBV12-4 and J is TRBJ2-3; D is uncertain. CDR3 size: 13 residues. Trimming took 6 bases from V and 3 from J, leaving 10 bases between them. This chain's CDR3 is CASSRSGTDTQYF. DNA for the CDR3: TGTGCCAGCAGCCGGAGTGGAACAGATACGCAGTATTTT.

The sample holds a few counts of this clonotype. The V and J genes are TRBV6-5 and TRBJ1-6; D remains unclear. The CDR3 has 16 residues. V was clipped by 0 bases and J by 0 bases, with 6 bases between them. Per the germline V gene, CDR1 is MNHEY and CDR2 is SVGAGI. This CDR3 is CASSYSADSYNSPLHF. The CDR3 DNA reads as TGTGCCAGCAGTTACTCGGCGGACTCCTATAATTCACCCCTCCACTTT.

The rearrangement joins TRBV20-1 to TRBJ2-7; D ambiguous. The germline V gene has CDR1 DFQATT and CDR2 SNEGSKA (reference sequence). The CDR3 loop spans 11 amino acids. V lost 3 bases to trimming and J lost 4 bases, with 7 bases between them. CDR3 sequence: CSASSGYEQYF. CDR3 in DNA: TGCAGTGCTAGTTCCGGGTACGAGCAGTACTTC.

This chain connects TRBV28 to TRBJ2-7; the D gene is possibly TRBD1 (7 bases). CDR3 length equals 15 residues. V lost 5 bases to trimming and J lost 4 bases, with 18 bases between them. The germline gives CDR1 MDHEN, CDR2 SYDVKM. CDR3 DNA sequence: TGTGCCAGCAGTCAGGGGGGAACAGGGGTATACGAGCAGTACGTC. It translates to CASSQGGTGVYEQYV.